This entry lists 14 T cell receptor beta chains sequenced from one sample in a study of human T cells and chemical hapten exposure. TCRdb ran MiXCR on the RACE reads and lists one entry per CDR3 protein. The table lists tens of thousands of distinct CDR3 sequences, 9.5% to 15% of them singletons. Sample time point: patch test 3, about 24 weeks after DPC sensitization. The treatment here: therapeutic diphenylcyclopropenone sensitization with weekly scalp DPC. This sample comprised whole blood, obtained in connection with sensitization to the hapten diphenylcyclopropenone (DPC). The receptors stem from a man aged 25 to 45 with alopecia areata. Some clones in this sample may be carry-over from other donors' samples.

This clonotype has ten or more counts. The gene calls are TRBV7-6 and TRBJ2-2; the D is unclear. V shed 6 bases and J shed 6 bases, with 14 bases lying between them. Germline CDR1 and CDR2: SGHVS and FNYEAQ. CDR3 length equals 14 residues. CDR3: CASSLSRAPGELFF. The CDR3 nucleotides are TGTGCCAGCAGTCTGTCCCGAGCCCCCGGGGAGCTGTTTTTT.

The table lists this clonotype with a few counts. The chain is built from TRBV28 and TRBJ1-5, with 7 bases lining up with TRBD1. Losses at the gene ends were 7 bases for V and 3 bases for J; bases not matched to a gene: 12. Germline V gives CDR1 MDHEN, CDR2 SYDVKM. The CDR3 totals 16 residues. The CDR3 DNA is TGTGCCAGCATCGGGGGAAATACAGGGGTCAATCAGCCCCAGCATTTT. This encodes CASIGGNTGVNQPQHF.

This clonotype was observed many times. The genes are TRBV14 and TRBJ2-1; D unclear. Germline values: CDR1 SGHDN, CDR2 FVKESK. The CDR3 is 18 residues long. The V and J ends lost 0 bases and 0 bases respectively, with 15 bases between them. CDR3 sequence reads: CASSQDSLPKSSYNEQFF. The CDR3 DNA sequence: TGTGCCAGCAGCCAAGATTCGCTTCCTAAGAGCTCCTACAATGAGCAGTTCTTC. Full variable domain (missing parts from reference TRBV14 and TRBJ2-1): EAGVTQFPSHSVIEKGQTVTLRCDPISGHDNLYWYRRVMGKEIKFLLHFVKESKQDESGMPNNRFLAERTGGTYSTLKVQPAELEDSGVYFCASSQDSLPKSSYNEQFFGPGTRLTVL.

V usage is TRBV28 and J usage is TRBJ2-1; the D gene could be TRBD1 or TRBD2 (5 bases each). The CDR3 is made up of 14 amino acids. CDR1 is MDHEN, CDR2 SYDVKM, per germline. V gave up 7 bases and J gave up 0 bases, with 10 bases separating them. This CDR3 is CASTSGSSYNEQFF. CDR3 DNA: TGTGCCAGCACCTCAGGGAGCTCCTACAATGAGCAGTTCTTC.

This clonotype occurred many times. The chain has TRBV20-1 and TRBJ1-5; no definite D call. The CDR3 is 16 residues long. The V end lost 3 bases, the J end lost 0 bases, and 15 bases lay between the germline ends. The germline V gene encodes CDR1 DFQATT and CDR2 SNEGSKA (reference sequence). This chain's CDR3 is CSASTGVRASNQPQHF. CDR3 sequence (DNA): TGCAGTGCTAGTACCGGGGTACGGGCTAGCAATCAGCCCCAGCATTTT.

This clonotype appeared many times. This chain joins TRBV18 and TRBJ1-6; possibly TRBD1 for D (5 bases). V was clipped by 4 bases and J by 6 bases, with 16 bases between them. The germline CDR1 and CDR2 sequences are KGHSH and LQKENI. The CDR3 sequence is 16 residues long. CDR3 in amino acids: CASSRGGGLSNSPLHF. CDR3 DNA: TGTGCCAGCTCACGGGGCGGAGGTCTCTCTAATTCACCCCTCCACTTT.

Only a few counts were recorded for this clonotype. The rearrangement links TRBV5-1 to TRBJ2-1; 14 bases fit TRBD2. The CDR3 has 16 residues. Trimming at V came to 3 bases and at J to 6 bases, leaving 5 bases not matched to a gene. Germline V gene sequence: CDR1 SGHRS, CDR2 YFSETQ. The CDR3 nucleotides are TGCGCCAGCAGCTCTGCGGGGACTAGCGGGGGCAATGAGCAGTTCTTC. Its protein product is CASSSAGTSGGNEQFF. The variable domain in full, completed from reference TRBV5-1 and TRBJ2-1, reads KAGVTQTPRYLIKTRGQQVTLSCSPISGHRSVSWYQQTPGQGLQFLFEYFSETQRNKGNFPGRFSGRQFSNSRSEMNVSTLELGDSALYLCASSSAGTSGGNEQFFGPGTRLTVL.

This clonotype has a count of ten or more. V is TRBV20-1 and J is TRBJ1-5, with D unclear. CDR1 is DFQATT, CDR2 SNEGSKA, per germline (reference sequence). This CDR3 has 14 residues. Trimming shortened V by 1 base and J by 3 bases, and 10 bases separated the two germline ends. CDR3 in amino acids: CSARVLATNQPQHF. Here the CDR3 DNA reads TGCAGTGCTAGAGTGCTGGCCACCAATCAGCCCCAGCATTTT.

This clonotype was counted only a few times. V is TRBV2 and J is TRBJ1-6; D is unresolved. The CDR3 spans 10 residues. Trimming cost V 8 bases and J 11 bases, with 7 bases left between them. Germline assignment: CDR1 SNHLY and CDR2 FYNNEI. CDR3 sequence reads: CASLRPPLHF. CDR3 in DNA: TGTGCCAGCCTTCGGCCACCCCTCCACTTT.

This chain connects TRBV7-9 to TRBJ2-3; possibly TRBD2 for D (6 bases). The germline V and J ends were trimmed by 1 base and 2 bases, with 13 bases remaining between them. Germline values: CDR1 SEHNR, CDR2 FQNEAQ (reference sequence). The CDR3 is made up of 16 amino acids. CDR3 region: CASSLGAGTYTDTQYF. CDR3 sequence (DNA): TGTGCCAGCAGCTTAGGCGCGGGGACGTACACAGATACGCAGTATTTT.

This clonotype was detected many times. V usage is TRBV20-1 and J usage is TRBJ2-1, with D possibly matching TRBD2 (6 bases). The CDR3 is 11 residues long. Trimming shortened V by 4 bases and J by 12 bases, and 13 bases separated the two germline ends. Germline V lookup: CDR1 DFQATT, CDR2 SNEGSKA (reference sequence). The CDR3 reads CSAKELGGQFF. CDR3 coding DNA: TGCAGTGCTAAGGAGCTGGGAGGGCAGTTCTTC.

The sample holds many counts of this clonotype. The rearrangement joins TRBV12-3 or TRBV12-4 to TRBJ2-5; possible D gene TRBD2, 6 bases. The V end lost 6 bases, the J end lost 2 bases, and 13 bases lay between the germline ends. The CDR3 spans 14 residues. The CDR3 DNA follows: TGTGCCAGCAGCGCGGGACGTAGTCAAGAGACCCAGTACTTC. It yields the protein CASSAGRSQETQYF.

Notes on this clonotype: A much larger clone differs by one base, so this may be a read error. The rearrangement links TRBV4-2 to TRBJ1-2; no clear D gene. This CDR3 comprises 12 residues. CDR1 is LGHNA, CDR2 YNFKEQ, per germline. For the CDR3, the DNA is TGTGTCAGCAGCCAAGAAGAGTATGGCTACACCTTC. This codes for CVSSQEEYGYTF.

V gene TRBV15 combines with J gene TRBJ1-2; TRBD1 matches at 11 bases. Trimming cost V 1 base and J 4 bases; bases outside gene matches: 2. This CDR3 has 15 amino acids. Germline CDR1 and CDR2: LNHNV and YYDKDF (reference sequence). In nucleotides, the CDR3 is TGTGCCACCAGCAGAGTAGGGACAGGGGGCTATGGCTACACCTTC. This translates into CATSRVGTGGYGYTF.